This TCR beta chain was sequenced during a study of spatial heterogeneity in lung cancer. In its sample, this clonotype was seen a few times. No antigen is known for it. A much larger clonotype is one base distant, so this may be a read error. Time point reported: sample taken at primary tumor resection. No cell sorting; template was whole RNA from tumor, lung tissue or PBMC. Individual TCR cDNA molecules each bore their own unique molecular identifier. TCRdb called the 5' RACE reads again in MiXCR, with one record for every CDR3 protein. The data show about 8,100 distinct CDR3 sequences, approximately 5.3% seen once. Overall study results and limits: In tumors, expanded intratumoral alpha and beta TCR counts tracked mutation counts.

The input for sequencing was lung tumor tissue, taken at surgery. This sequence was found in a male donor with early-stage non-small cell lung cancer.

DNA for the CDR3: TGTGCCCGCAGTTCCCTTTCGGCGGACACAGATACGCAGTATTTT. Translation: CARSSLSADTDTQYF. This chain uses TRBV28 with TRBJ2-3; D ambiguous. CDR1 is MDHEN, CDR2 SYDVKM, per germline. This CDR3 has 15 amino acids.